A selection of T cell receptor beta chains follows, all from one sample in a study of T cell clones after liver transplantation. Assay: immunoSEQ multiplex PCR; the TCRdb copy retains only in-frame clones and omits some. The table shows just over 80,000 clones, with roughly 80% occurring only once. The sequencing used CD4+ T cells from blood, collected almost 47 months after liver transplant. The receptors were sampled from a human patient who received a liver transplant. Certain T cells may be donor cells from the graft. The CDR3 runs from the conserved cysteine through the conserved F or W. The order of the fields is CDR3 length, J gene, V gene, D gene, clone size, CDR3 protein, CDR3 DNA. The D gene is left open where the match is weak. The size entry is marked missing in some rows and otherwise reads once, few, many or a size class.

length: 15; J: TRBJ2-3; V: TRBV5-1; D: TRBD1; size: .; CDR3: CASSPGTGVVGTQYF; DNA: TGCGCCAGCAGCCCCGGGACAGGGGTAGTTGGTACGCAGTATTTT
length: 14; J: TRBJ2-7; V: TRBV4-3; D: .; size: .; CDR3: CASSQGLATYEQYF; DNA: TGCGCCAGCAGCCAAGGCCTAGCCACCTACGAGCAGTACTTC
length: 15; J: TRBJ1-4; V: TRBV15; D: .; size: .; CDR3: CATSREAGRNEKLFF; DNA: TGTGCCACCAGCAGAGAGGCAGGGCGTAATGAAAAACTGTTTTTT
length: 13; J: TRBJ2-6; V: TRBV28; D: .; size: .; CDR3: CASTISGANVLTF; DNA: TGTGCCAGCACTATCTCTGGGGCCAACGTCCTGACTTTC
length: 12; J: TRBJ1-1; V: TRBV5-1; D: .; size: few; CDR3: CASSETSTHAFF; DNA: TGCGCCAGCAGCGAGACATCAACTCATGCTTTCTTT
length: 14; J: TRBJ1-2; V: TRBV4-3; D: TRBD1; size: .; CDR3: CASSHPGTGNDYTF; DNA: TGCGCCAGCAGCCATCCCGGGACAGGGAACGACTACACCTTC
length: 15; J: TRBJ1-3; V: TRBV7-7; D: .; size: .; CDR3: CASSLGASGGNTIYF; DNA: TGTGCTAGCAGCTTAGGGGCCAGCGGTGGAAACACCATATATTTT
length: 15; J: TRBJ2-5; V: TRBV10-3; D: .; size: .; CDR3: CAISGDHSYQETQYF; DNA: TGTGCCATCAGTGGGGACCATTCTTACCAAGAGACCCAGTACTTC
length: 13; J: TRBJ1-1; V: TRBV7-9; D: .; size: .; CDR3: CASRGRQNTEAFF; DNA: TGTGCCAGCCGAGGGAGACAGAACACTGAAGCTTTCTTT
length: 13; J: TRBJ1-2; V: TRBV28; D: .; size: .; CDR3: CASSLPQLGGYTF; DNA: TGTGCCAGCAGTTTACCGCAACTGGGTGGCTACACCTTC
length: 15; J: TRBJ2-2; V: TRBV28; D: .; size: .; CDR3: CASSFGKGNTGELFF; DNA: TGTGCCAGCAGTTTCGGAAAAGGGAACACCGGGGAGCTGTTTTTT
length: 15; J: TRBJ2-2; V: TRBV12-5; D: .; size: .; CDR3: CASGLYRVGTGELFF; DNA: TGTGCTAGTGGTTTGTACAGGGTAGGCACCGGGGAGCTGTTTTTT
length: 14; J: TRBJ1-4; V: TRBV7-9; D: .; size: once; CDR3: CASSSRVADEKLFF; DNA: TGTGCCAGCAGTTCGCGTGTGGCAGACGAAAAACTGTTTTTT
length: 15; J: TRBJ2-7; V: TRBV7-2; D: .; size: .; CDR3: CASSLGKERTYEQYF; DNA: TGTGCCAGCAGCTTAGGGAAAGAGCGGACCTACGAGCAGTACTTC
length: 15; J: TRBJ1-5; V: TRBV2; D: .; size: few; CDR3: CASSRDIAGNQPQHF; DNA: TGTGCCAGCAGTCGGGACATAGCCGGAAATCAGCCCCAGCATTTT
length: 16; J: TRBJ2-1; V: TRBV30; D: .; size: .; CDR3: CAWSVSGQKVYNEQFF; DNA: TGTGCCTGGAGTGTTTCGGGACAAAAAGTATACAATGAGCAGTTCTTC
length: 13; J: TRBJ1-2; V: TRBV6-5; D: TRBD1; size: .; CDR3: CASSYSDRDGYTF; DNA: TGTGCCAGCAGTTACTCGGACAGGGATGGCTACACCTTC
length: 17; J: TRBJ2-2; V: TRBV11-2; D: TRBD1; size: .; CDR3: CASSPDLTGTGTGELFF; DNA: TGTGCCAGCAGCCCCGACCTCACCGGGACAGGGACGGGGGAGCTGTTTTTT
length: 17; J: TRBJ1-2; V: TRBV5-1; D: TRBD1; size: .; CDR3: CASSSPTRQGTNYGYTF; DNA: TGCGCCAGCAGTTCACCCACCAGACAGGGGACTAACTATGGCTACACCTTC
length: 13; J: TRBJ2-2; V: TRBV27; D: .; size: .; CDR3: CASSPYPTGELFF; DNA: TGTGCCAGCAGTCCTTACCCCACCGGGGAGCTGTTTTTT
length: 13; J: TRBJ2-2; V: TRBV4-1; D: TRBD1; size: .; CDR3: CASSRQGTGELFF; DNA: TGCGCCAGCAGCCGACAGGGGACCGGGGAGCTGTTTTTT
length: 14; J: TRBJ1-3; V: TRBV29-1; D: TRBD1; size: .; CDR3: CSANSGGTGNTIYF; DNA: TGCAGCGCTAATTCAGGGGGCACTGGAAACACCATATATTTT
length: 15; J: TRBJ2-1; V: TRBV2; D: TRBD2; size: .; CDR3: CASSQVAGGGNEQFF; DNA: TGTGCCAGCAGCCAAGTAGCGGGAGGAGGCAATGAGCAGTTCTTC
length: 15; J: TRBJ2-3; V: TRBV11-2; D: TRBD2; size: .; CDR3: CASSLVLAGADTQYF; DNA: TGTGCCAGCAGCTTAGTGCTCGCGGGAGCAGATACGCAGTATTTT
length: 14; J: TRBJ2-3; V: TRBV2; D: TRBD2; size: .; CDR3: CASARIVAGDTQYF; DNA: TGTGCCAGTGCTAGAATTGTAGCGGGGGATACGCAGTATTTT
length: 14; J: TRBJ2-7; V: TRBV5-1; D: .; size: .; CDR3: CASSLGSGPYEQYF; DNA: TGCGCCAGCAGCTTGGGGAGCGGGCCCTACGAGCAGTACTTC
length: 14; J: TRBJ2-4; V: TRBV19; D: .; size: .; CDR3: CASSIGRNKNIQYF; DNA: TGTGCCAGTAGTATCGGACGGAACAAAAACATTCAGTACTTC
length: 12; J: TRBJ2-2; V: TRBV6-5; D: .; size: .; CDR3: CASFPNTGELFF; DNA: TGTGCCAGCTTCCCGAACACCGGGGAGCTGTTTTTT
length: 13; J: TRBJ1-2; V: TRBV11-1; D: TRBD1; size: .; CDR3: CASSLGDRSGYTF; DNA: TGTGCCAGCAGCTTAGGGGACAGGAGTGGCTACACCTTC
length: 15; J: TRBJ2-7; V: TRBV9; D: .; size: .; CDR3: CASSVRQESTYEQYF; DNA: TGTGCCAGCAGCGTGAGACAGGAATCTACCTACGAGCAGTACTTC
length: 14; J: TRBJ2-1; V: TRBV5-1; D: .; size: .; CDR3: CASSLDSGYNEQFF; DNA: TGCGCCAGCAGCTTGGATTCCGGATACAATGAGCAGTTCTTC
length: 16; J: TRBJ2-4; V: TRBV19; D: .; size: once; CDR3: CASRTGSRSGRDIQYF; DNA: TGTGCCAGTAGAACCGGGTCTCGGTCGGGTCGGGACATTCAGTACTTC
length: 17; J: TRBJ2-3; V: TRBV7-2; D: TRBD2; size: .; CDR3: CASSLGYRAGGTDTQYF; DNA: TGTGCCAGCAGCTTAGGATACAGAGCGGGGGGGACAGATACGCAGTATTTT
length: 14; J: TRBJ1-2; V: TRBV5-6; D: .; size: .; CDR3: CASSLAGFPHGYTF; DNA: TGTGCCAGCAGCCTAGCAGGGTTCCCACATGGCTACACCTTC
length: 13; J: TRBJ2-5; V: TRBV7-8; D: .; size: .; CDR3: CASSPDRRETQYF; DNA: TGTGCCAGCAGCCCCGACCGCAGAGAGACCCAGTACTTC
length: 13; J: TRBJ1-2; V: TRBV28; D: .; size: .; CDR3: CASSQPRNYGYTF; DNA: TGTGCCAGCAGCCAGCCCAGGAACTATGGCTACACCTTC